The T cell receptor beta chain under discussion was sequenced for a study of T cell repertoires in cytomegalovirus infection. V was clipped by 2 bases and J by 6 bases, with 1 base between them. This CDR3 has 10 residues. Germline V gene sequence: CDR1 MDHEN, CDR2 SYDVKM. This clonotype appeared once. TCRdb itself ran the reads through MiXCR, one entry per CDR3 protein. Altogether hundreds of thousands of distinct CDR3 sequences are present, 20% to 30% being singletons, with the ten largest covering approximately 8.2%. The receptor's source is a human donor in good health (CMV status not recorded). Some clones in this sample may be carry-over from other donors' samples. The sample comprised CD8+ T cells from PBMCs. This rearrangement joins TRBV28 to TRBJ2-5; D is uncertain. The CDR3: CASSLKTQYF. DNA of the CDR3: TGTGCCAGCAGTTTAAAGACCCAGTACTTC. The whole variable domain, filled in from reference TRBV28 and TRBJ2-5, reads DVKVTQSSRYLVKRTGEKVFLECVQDMDHENMFWYRQDPGLGLRLIYFSYDVKMKEKGDIPEGYSVSREKKERFSLILESASTNQTSMYLCASSLKTQYFGPGTRLLVL.